These 11 T cell receptor beta chains share one sample of origin, sequenced in a study of cytomegalovirus exposure and HLA in healthy donors. In the PCR, 60 Vbeta and 13 Jbeta primers were used. Clones were read by immunoSEQ multiplex PCR, and TCRdb kept only the in-frame ones, dropping some. The profile shows more than 65,000 clones, 74% of them singletons. The sample was PBMCs. The receptors originated from an older woman in good health and CMV-seropositive.

V usage is TRBV4-2 and J usage is TRBJ1-1; a weak D match, TRBD1 (6 bases). The CDR3 contains 13 residues. V lost 0 bases and J lost 5, with 7 bases in between. The germline V gene has CDR1 LGHNA and CDR2 YNFKEQ. This CDR3 is CASSQDTGTEAFF. CDR3 coding DNA: TGTGCCAGCAGCCAAGACACAGGGACTGAAGCTTTCTTT.

This chain links TRBV5-4 with TRBJ1-2; 9 positions agree with TRBD1. Looked up from germline, CDR1 is SGHNT and CDR2 is YYREEE (reference sequence). V lost 4 bases and J lost 8; bases outside the gene matches: 3. The CDR3 sequence is 12 residues long. DNA for the CDR3: TGTGCCAGCAGCCTAGACAGGGGGGGCTACACCTTC. Protein: CASSLDRGGYTF.

V gene TRBV29-1 combines with J gene TRBJ2-7, with 9 positions matching TRBD1. CDR1 is SQVTM, CDR2 ANQGSEA, per germline. The CDR3 extends over 12 amino acids. J lost 6 bases, V lost 7 bases, and 7 bases had no gene match. CDR3: CSARDRAAEQYF. CDR3 DNA: TGCAGCGCACGGGACAGGGCCGCCGAGCAGTACTTC.

This clone has more than one count but fewer than ten. J is TRBJ1-5 and V is TRBV6-1, with D tentatively TRBD1 (5 bases). Germline V CDR1 and CDR2: MNHNS, SASEGT. With 7 bases removed from V and 4 bases from J, the gap between germline ends came to 11 bases. The CDR3 has 13 amino acids. The CDR3 sequence is CASNRQLNQPQHF. DNA of the CDR3: TGTGCCAGCAACCGACAGCTTAATCAGCCCCAGCATTTT.

The chain combines TRBV6-5 with TRBJ1-5; no definite D call. Per the germline V gene, CDR1 is MNHEY and CDR2 is SVGAGI. CDR3 size: 14 residues. V shed 2 bases and J shed 2 bases, with 7 bases lying between them. CDR3 coding DNA: TGTGCCAGCAGTTACGCGGGTGGCAATCAGCCCCAGCATTTT. Protein: CASSYAGGNQPQHF.

The CDR3 here is CASRAREGQGTEAFF. As DNA, the CDR3 is TGTGCCAGTAGGGCCCGAGAGGGTCAGGGGACTGAAGCTTTCTTT. The rearrangement joins TRBV19 to TRBJ1-1, with D possibly being TRBD1 (6 bases). CDR3 length: 15 amino acids. V shed 6 bases and J shed 5 bases, with 19 bases lying between them. The germline V gene encodes CDR1 LNHDA and CDR2 SQIVND (reference sequence). The entire variable domain, with the rest obtained from reference TRBV19 and TRBJ1-1, is as follows: DGGITQSPKYLFRKEGQNVTLSCEQNLNHDAMYWYRQDPGQGLRLIYYSQIVNDFQKGDIAEGYSVSREKKESFPLTVTSAQKNPTAFYLCASRAREGQGTEAFFGQGTRLTVV.

This clone turned up a few times. V usage is TRBV5-1 and J usage is TRBJ2-7, with 8 bases that match TRBD2. This CDR3 is 13 amino acids long. Germline V lookup: CDR1 SGHRS, CDR2 YFSETQ. V shed 4 bases, J shed 2 bases, and the junction held 2 bases outside the gene matches. CDR3 region: CASSKGLAYEQYF. For the CDR3, the DNA is TGCGCCAGCAGCAAGGGACTAGCCTACGAGCAGTACTTC. The complete variable domain, with remaining parts taken from reference TRBV5-1 and TRBJ2-7, reads KAGVTQTPRYLIKTRGQQVTLSCSPISGHRSVSWYQQTPGQGLQFLFEYFSETQRNKGNFPGRFSGRQFSNSRSEMNVSTLELGDSALYLCASSKGLAYEQYFGPGTRLTVT.

The chain joins TRBV27 to TRBJ1-6; 9 bases align to TRBD1. There are 17 residues in the CDR3. The germline gives CDR1 MNHEY, CDR2 SMNVEV (reference sequence). V lost 8 bases to trimming and J lost 1 base; unmatched junction nucleotides: 9. Here the CDR3 reads CASRVDRGISYNSPLHF. CDR3 bases: TGTGCCAGCCGAGTGGACAGGGGTATTTCCTATAATTCACCCCTCCACTTT.

This clone was observed a handful of times. This chain uses TRBV10-3 with TRBJ1-5; 9 nucleotides agree with TRBD1. Germline lookup yields CDR1 ENHRY and CDR2 SYGVKD. This CDR3 has 14 residues. Trimming at V came to 3 bases and at J to 6 bases, leaving 3 bases not matched to a gene. The CDR3 reads CAISDQTGGQPQHF. DNA for the CDR3: TGTGCCATCAGTGATCAGACAGGGGGTCAGCCCCAGCATTTT.

The chain combines TRBV5-1 with TRBJ2-3; D perhaps matches TRBD2 (6 bases). There are 16 residues in the CDR3. Germline CDR1 SGHRS, CDR2 YFSETQ. The germline V and J ends were trimmed by 2 bases and 0 bases, with 13 bases remaining between them. CDR3 DNA: TGCGCCAGCAGCTTACTAGCTCAAGCTAGCACAGATACGCAGTATTTT. Its translation: CASSLLAQASTDTQYF.

As concerns this clone: Relative to the germline gene, one junction end is altered; a read error may explain this. This rearrangement joins TRBV7-3 to TRBJ2-3; 10 bases are shared with TRBD2. This CDR3 spans 15 amino acids. Per germline, CDR1 SGHTA and CDR2 FQGTGA. This CDR3 reads CASSLTSGVGDTQYF. The CDR3 DNA reads TGTGCCAGCAGCCTAACTAGCGGGGTAGGAGATACGCAGTATTTT.